This note documents a single TCR beta chain sequence. This specimen comes from a study of CD8 T cells in Susac syndrome. Sequencing of TCR beta covered CD8+ and CD4+ T cells obtained from blood. Control patients had untreated stable or active relapsing-remitting multiple sclerosis by revised McDonald criteria. The CDR3 contains 13 residues. V lost 4 bases to trimming and J lost 8 bases; unmatched junction nucleotides: 5. Germline CDR1 KGHSY, CDR2 FQNENV. Random hexamers were used to reverse transcribe the RNA input (roughly 0.5 to 1 ug). Multiplex immunoSEQ PCR targeted 54 Vbeta and 13 Jbeta TCR beta segments. Each CDR3 protein is one row after TCRdb ran MiXCR on the immunoSEQ multiplex PCR reads. In the table there are around 200,000 distinct CDR3 sequences, about 95% of which are singletons.

The J gene is TRBJ2-1, the V gene TRBV16; 7 bases are a match to TRBD2. The sequence was obtained from a human donor with multiple sclerosis. The sequencing sample was made of CD4+ T cells from PBMCs. CDR3 nucleotides: TGTGCCAGCAGCCCCTCGGGGGGTGATGAGCAGTTCTTC. It translates to CASSPSGGDEQFF. Full variable domain (rest looked up from reference TRBV16 and TRBJ2-1): GEEVAQTPKHLVRGEGQKAKLYCAPIKGHSYVFWYQQVLKNEFKFLISFQNENVFDETGMPKERFSAKCLPNSPCSLEIQATKLEDSAVYFCASSPSGGDEQFFGPGTRLTVL.